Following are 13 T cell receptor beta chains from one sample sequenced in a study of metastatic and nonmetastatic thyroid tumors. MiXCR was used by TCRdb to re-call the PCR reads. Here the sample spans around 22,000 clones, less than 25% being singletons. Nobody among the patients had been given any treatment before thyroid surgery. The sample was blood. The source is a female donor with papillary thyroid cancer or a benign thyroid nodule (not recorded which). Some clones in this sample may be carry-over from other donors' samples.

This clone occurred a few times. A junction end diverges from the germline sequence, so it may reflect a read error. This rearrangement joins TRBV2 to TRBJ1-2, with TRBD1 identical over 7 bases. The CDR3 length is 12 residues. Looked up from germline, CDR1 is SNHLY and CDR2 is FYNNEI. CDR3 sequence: CVSQGQPYGYTF. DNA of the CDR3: TGTGTCAGCCAGGGACAGCCCTATGGCTACACCTTC.

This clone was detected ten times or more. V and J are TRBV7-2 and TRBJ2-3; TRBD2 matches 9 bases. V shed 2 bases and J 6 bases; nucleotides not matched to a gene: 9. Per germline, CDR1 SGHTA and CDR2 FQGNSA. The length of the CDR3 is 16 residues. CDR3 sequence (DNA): TGTGCCAGCAGCTTACTCCTCGCGGGAGGGCCGGATACGCAGTATTTT. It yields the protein CASSLLLAGGPDTQYF.

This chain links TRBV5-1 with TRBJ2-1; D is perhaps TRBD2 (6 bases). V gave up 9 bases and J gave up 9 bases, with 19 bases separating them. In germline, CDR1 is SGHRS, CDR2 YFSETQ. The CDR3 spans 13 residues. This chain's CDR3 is CATRGGVIGEQFF. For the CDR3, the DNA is TGCGCCACCCGTGGAGGGGTTATAGGTGAGCAGTTCTTC.

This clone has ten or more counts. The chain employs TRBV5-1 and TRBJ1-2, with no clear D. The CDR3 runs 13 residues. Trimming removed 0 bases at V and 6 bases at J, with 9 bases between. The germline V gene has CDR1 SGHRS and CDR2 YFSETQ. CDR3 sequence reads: CASSLEDSNGYTF. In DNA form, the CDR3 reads TGCGCCAGCAGCTTGGAGGACTCCAATGGCTACACCTTC.

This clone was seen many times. The CDR3 is CASTLTQAGTGELFF. The CDR3, as DNA: TGTGCCAGCACCCTCACCCAGGCGGGAACCGGGGAGCTGTTTTTT. The rearrangement links TRBV9 to TRBJ2-2, with a weak D call TRBD2 (6 bases). The CDR3 is 15 amino acids. V dropped 6 bases and J dropped 5 bases, with 17 bases sitting between them. Germline V gene sequence: CDR1 SGDLS, CDR2 YYNGEE.

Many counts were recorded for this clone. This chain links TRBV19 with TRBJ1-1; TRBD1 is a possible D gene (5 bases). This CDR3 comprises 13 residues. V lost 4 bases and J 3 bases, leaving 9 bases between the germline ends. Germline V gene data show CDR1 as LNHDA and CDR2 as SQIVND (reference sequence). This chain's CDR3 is CASSTQGDTEAFF. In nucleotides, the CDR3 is TGTGCCAGTAGTACCCAAGGGGACACTGAAGCTTTCTTT. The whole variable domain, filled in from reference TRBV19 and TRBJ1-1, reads DGGITQSPKYLFRKEGQNVTLSCEQNLNHDAMYWYRQDPGQGLRLIYYSQIVNDFQKGDIAEGYSVSREKKESFPLTVTSAQKNPTAFYLCASSTQGDTEAFFGQGTRLTVV.

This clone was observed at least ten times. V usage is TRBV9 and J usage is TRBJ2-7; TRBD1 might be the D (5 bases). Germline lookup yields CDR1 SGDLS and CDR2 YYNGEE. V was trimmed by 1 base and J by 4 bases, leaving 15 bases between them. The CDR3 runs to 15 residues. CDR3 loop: CASSVPRCPGYEQYF. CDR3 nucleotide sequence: TGTGCCAGCAGCGTACCCCGGTGCCCAGGGTACGAGCAGTACTTC.

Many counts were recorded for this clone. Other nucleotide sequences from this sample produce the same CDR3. DNA of the CDR3: TGCAGTGCCTCCGGGACAACCGCCGGGGAGCTGTTTTTT. Amino acid sequence: CSASGTTAGELFF. J is TRBJ2-2 and V is TRBV20-1, with D tentatively TRBD1 (6 bases). V was shortened by 6 bases and J by 6 bases, with 14 bases between the two germline ends. Per germline, CDR1 DFQATT and CDR2 SNEGSKA (reference sequence). The CDR3 totals 13 residues.

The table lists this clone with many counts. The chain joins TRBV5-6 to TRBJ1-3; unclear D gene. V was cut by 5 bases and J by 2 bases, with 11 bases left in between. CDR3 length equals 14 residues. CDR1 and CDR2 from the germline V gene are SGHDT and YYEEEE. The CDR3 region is CASSTIGAGNTIYF. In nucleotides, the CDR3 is TGTGCCAGCAGTACCATTGGAGCTGGAAACACCATATATTTT.

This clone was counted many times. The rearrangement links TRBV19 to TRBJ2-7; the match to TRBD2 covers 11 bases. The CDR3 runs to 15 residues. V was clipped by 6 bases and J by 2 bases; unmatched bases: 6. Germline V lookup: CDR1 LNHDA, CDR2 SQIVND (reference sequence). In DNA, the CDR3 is TGTGCCAGTAGAATCGTAGCGGGAGGGACCTACGAGCAGTACTTC. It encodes CASRIVAGGTYEQYF.

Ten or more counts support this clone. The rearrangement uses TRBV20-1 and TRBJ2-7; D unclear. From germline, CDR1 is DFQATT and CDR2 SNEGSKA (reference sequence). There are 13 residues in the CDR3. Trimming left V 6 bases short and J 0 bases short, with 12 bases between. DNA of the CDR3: TGCAGTGCCAGACGGTACAGCTCCTACGAGCAGTACTTC. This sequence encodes CSARRYSSYEQYF.

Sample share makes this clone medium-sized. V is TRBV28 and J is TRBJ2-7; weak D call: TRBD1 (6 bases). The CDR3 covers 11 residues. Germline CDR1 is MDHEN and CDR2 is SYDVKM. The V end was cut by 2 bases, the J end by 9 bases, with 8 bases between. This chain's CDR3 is CASSLQGWQYF. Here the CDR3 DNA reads TGTGCCAGCAGTTTACAGGGGTGGCAGTACTTC.

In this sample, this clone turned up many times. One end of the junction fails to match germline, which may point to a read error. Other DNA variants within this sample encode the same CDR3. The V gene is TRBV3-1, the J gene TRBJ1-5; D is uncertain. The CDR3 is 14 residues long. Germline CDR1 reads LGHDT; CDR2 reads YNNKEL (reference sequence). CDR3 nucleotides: TGTGCCAGCAGCCCCGTGGCAGTCACTCAGCCCCAGCATTTC. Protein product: CASSPVAVTQPQHF.